Following are 23 T cell receptor beta chains from one sample sequenced in a study of blood T cell repertoires in COVID-19. The repertoire was sequenced with immunoSEQ multiplex PCR; TCRdb's copy has only in-frame clones and lacks some. The sample lists 400,000 to 550,000 clones, 87% occurring once. The material sequenced was PBMCs or T cells enriched from blood (not recorded which). The source of these receptors is a young woman with acute COVID-19.

V usage is TRBV6-2 or TRBV6-3 and J usage is TRBJ1-2; no firm D call. The V gene lost 0 bases and the J gene lost 0 bases, with 17 bases spanning the gap. The CDR3 length is 18 residues. Looked up from germline, CDR1 is MNHEY and CDR2 is SVGEGT. The CDR3: CASSYSTFAAEANYGYTF. CDR3 bases: TGTGCCAGCAGTTACTCGACTTTTGCGGCAGAAGCTAACTATGGCTACACCTTC.

This clone occurred once. This chain links TRBV30 with TRBJ2-5, with 8 nucleotides matching TRBD1. Trimming at V came to 3 bases and at J to 4 bases, leaving 1 base not matched to a gene. Germline CDR1 GTSNPN, CDR2 SVGIG (reference sequence). The CDR3 totals 12 residues. CDR3 DNA: TGTGCCTGGAGGACAGGGGTAGAGACCCAGTACTTC. Its translation is CAWRTGVETQYF. The full variable domain, completed using reference TRBV30 and TRBJ2-5, is SQTIHQWPATLVQPVGSPLSLECTVEGTSNPNLYWYRQAAGRGLQLLFYSVGIGQISSEVPQNLSASRPQDRQFILSSKKLLLSDSGFYLCAWRTGVETQYFGPGTRLLVL.

CDR3 amino acids: CASSRLDRDEQYF. The DNA for the CDR3 is TGTGCCAGCAGCCGCCTCGACAGGGACGAGCAGTACTTC. The chain couples TRBV11-3 to TRBJ2-7; 7 bases align to TRBD1. Trimming at V came to 5 bases and at J to 5 bases, leaving 6 bases not matched to a gene. Germline V gives CDR1 SGHNT, CDR2 YENEEA. CDR3 size: 13 residues. The variable domain in full, completed from reference TRBV11-3 and TRBJ2-7, reads EAGVVQSPRYKIIEKKQPVAFWCNPISGHNTLYWYLQNLGQGPELLIRYENEEAVDDSQLPKDRFSAERLKGVDSTLKIQPAELGDSAVYLCASSRLDRDEQYFGPGTRLTVT.

This clone was found once. The J gene is TRBJ2-1, the V gene TRBV24-1; perhaps TRBD2 as D (6 bases). The CDR3 has 14 residues. Germline lookup yields CDR1 KGHDR and CDR2 SFDVKD. The germline V and J ends were trimmed by 4 bases and 8 bases, with 14 bases remaining between them. The CDR3 here is CATSEGAGPYEQFF. CDR3 sequence (DNA): TGTGCCACCAGTGAAGGAGCGGGCCCGTATGAGCAGTTCTTC.

The chain recombines TRBV5-5 with TRBJ2-3, with 7 bases lining up with TRBD2. With 4 bases clipped from V and 4 bases from J, the junction kept 6 bases outside the gene matches. Germline CDR1 and CDR2: SGHKS and YYEKEE (reference sequence). This CDR3 is 14 amino acids long. Written as DNA, the CDR3 is TGTGCCAGCAGCACCGGGACTATCCCAGATACGCAGTATTTT. This translates into CASSTGTIPDTQYF.

The chain uses TRBV28 and TRBJ2-7; TRBD2 agrees at 8 bases. Germline V gene data show CDR1 as MDHEN and CDR2 as SYDVKM. CDR3 length: 12 residues. V lost 6 bases and J lost 8; bases outside the gene matches: 6. This chain's CDR3 is CASSLTSAQQYF. CDR3 bases: TGTGCCAGCAGCTTGACTAGCGCGCAGCAGTACTTC.

CDR3 amino acids: CASSHRTGTGGDEQYF. For the CDR3, the DNA is TGTGCCAGCAGCCACCGGACCGGGACAGGGGGCGACGAGCAGTACTTC. V gene TRBV27 combines with J gene TRBJ2-7; 12 bases line up with TRBD1. The CDR3 extends over 16 amino acids. Looked up from germline, CDR1 is MNHEY and CDR2 is SMNVEV (reference sequence). Trimming removed 6 bases from V and 5 bases from J; junction bases left unmatched: 11.

The chain uses TRBV7-3 and TRBJ2-1, with 7 positions matching TRBD2. Germline lookup yields CDR1 SGHTA and CDR2 FQGTGA. CDR3 length: 14 amino acids. V dropped 0 bases and J dropped 6; count of bases not matched to a gene: 2. This CDR3 is CASSLTGLGNEQFF. The CDR3 region has the DNA TGTGCCAGCAGCTTAACTGGACTAGGCAATGAGCAGTTCTTC.

This rearrangement joins TRBV7-2 to TRBJ2-7, with TRBD1 matching over 7 bases. The CDR3 totals 16 residues. CDR1 is SGHTA, CDR2 FQGNSA, per germline. Trimming cost V 4 bases and J 0 bases; bases outside gene matches: 9. The CDR3 DNA is TGTGCCAGCAGCTATCGACAGGGCTATAGCTCCTACGAGCAGTACTTC. This gives the protein CASSYRQGYSSYEQYF.

J is TRBJ2-3 and V is TRBV10-1; D gene unclear. There are 12 residues in the CDR3. Trimming removed 7 bases at V and 4 bases at J, with 9 bases between. Germline lookup yields CDR1 WNHNN and CDR2 SYGVQD (reference sequence). CDR3 in amino acids: CASTEVPDTQYF. The CDR3 coding sequence is TGCGCCAGCACCGAGGTCCCAGATACGCAGTATTTT.

The chain couples TRBV7-2 to TRBJ1-5; 8 positions match TRBD1. V was pared by 10 bases and J by 1 base, with 15 bases of the junction left unmatched. This CDR3 contains 17 residues. Germline V gene sequence: CDR1 SGHTA, CDR2 FQGNSA. In DNA, the CDR3 is TGTGCCACTCCGTTGAAGGACAGGGACAGGAGCAATCAGCCCCAGCATTTT. It translates to CATPLKDRDRSNQPQHF.

V usage is TRBV6-1 and J usage is TRBJ2-7; D is undetermined. The V end was cut by 1 base, the J end by 3 bases, with 7 bases between. CDR1 and CDR2 from the germline V gene are MNHNS and SASEGT. This CDR3 has 13 amino acids. CDR3: CASSEVTYYEQYF. The CDR3 nucleotides are TGTGCCAGCAGTGAAGTAACTTACTACGAGCAGTACTTC.

The chain joins TRBV19 to TRBJ1-4, with 7 bases fitting TRBD1. The CDR3 consists of 15 residues. Trimming took 4 bases from V and 6 from J; bases not matched to a gene: 8. CDR1 and CDR2 (germline): LNHDA, SQIVND (reference sequence). The chain's CDR3 is CASSTGQARDEKLFF. In DNA form, the CDR3 reads TGTGCCAGTAGTACCGGACAGGCTCGGGATGAAAAACTGTTTTTT.

The rearrangement links TRBV15 to TRBJ2-2; a weak D match, TRBD1 (6 bases). Trimming took off 0 bases at V and 3 bases at J, with 8 bases between the two ends. The CDR3 sequence is 15 residues long. CDR1 is LNHNV and CDR2 is YYDKDF in the germline V gene (reference sequence). CDR3 loop: CATSRDRTDTGELFF. Here the CDR3 DNA reads TGTGCCACCAGCAGAGATAGGACAGACACCGGGGAGCTGTTTTTT.

The V and J genes are TRBV12-3 or TRBV12-4 and TRBJ1-1, with D maybe TRBD1 (5 bases). The CDR3 covers 12 residues. Between the trimmed V and J ends, which lost 7 bases and 3 bases, there was a span of 9 bases. In DNA form, the CDR3 reads TGTGCCAGCACTATGACAGACACTGAAGCTTTCTTT. Its protein product is CASTMTDTEAFF.

This chain joins TRBV10-3 and TRBJ2-7, with 8 bases lining up with TRBD1. Trimming removed 10 bases from V and 0 bases from J; junction bases left unmatched: 8. The CDR3 loop spans 14 amino acids. CDR1 is ENHRY and CDR2 is SYGVKD in the germline V gene. CDR3 loop: CATRQGSGSYEQYF. The CDR3 nucleotides are TGTGCCACCAGACAGGGGAGTGGCTCCTACGAGCAGTACTTC.

This chain connects TRBV7-9 to TRBJ1-1, with TRBD1 matching over 7 bases. V was pared by 2 bases and J by 0 bases, with 6 bases of the junction left unmatched. The CDR3 extends over 16 amino acids. Germline-derived CDR1 and CDR2 are SEHNR and FQNEAQ (reference sequence). The CDR3 region is CASSLMSGGMNTEAFF. In nucleotides, the CDR3 is TGTGCCAGCAGCTTAATGTCAGGGGGAATGAACACTGAAGCTTTCTTT.

This clone has just one count. The gene calls are TRBV3-1 (or the pseudogene TRBV3-2) and TRBJ1-4, with TRBD1 as a possible D gene (6 bases). CDR1 and CDR2 (germline): LGHDT, YNNKEL (reference sequence). V shed 4 bases and J shed 10 bases, with 19 bases lying between them. The CDR3 is 15 amino acids. CDR3 residues: CASSPEGGRLGKLFF. CDR3 DNA: TGTGCCAGCAGCCCCGAGGGGGGGCGGCTGGGAAAACTGTTTTTT.

This chain joins TRBV5-1 and TRBJ1-5; TRBD1 matches at 10 bases. The CDR3 spans 16 residues. V lost 0 bases and J lost 3; bases outside the gene matches: 3. The V gene's germline CDR1 is SGHRS and CDR2 YFSETQ. The CDR3 protein is CASSLGTGGDNQPQHF. In DNA form, the CDR3 reads TGCGCCAGCAGCTTGGGGACAGGGGGTGACAATCAGCCCCAGCATTTT.

The chain uses TRBV3-1 (or the pseudogene TRBV3-2) and TRBJ2-3, with 7 bases matching TRBD2. In germline, CDR1 is LGHDT, CDR2 YNNKEL (reference sequence). This CDR3 is built from 16 residues. The trim removed 2 bases at V and 1 base at J, leaving 6 bases unmatched. The CDR3 sequence: CASSQYFRGGTDTQYF. CDR3 DNA: TGTGCCAGCAGCCAATATTTCCGGGGGGGCACAGATACGCAGTATTTT.

This rearrangement joins TRBV6-4 to TRBJ2-3, with 8 bases lining up with TRBD1. CDR3 length: 16 residues. CDR1 is MRHNA, CDR2 SNTAGT, per germline. V dropped 0 bases and J dropped 1; count of bases not matched to a gene: 3. The CDR3 DNA reads TGTGCCAGCAGTGACTCCAGGGGGCCGGGCACAGATACGCAGTATTTT. Translated, it gives CASSDSRGPGTDTQYF.

This clone was recorded once. The gene calls are TRBV5-1 and TRBJ1-2, with 7 bases that match TRBD1. V lost 1 base and J lost 6; bases outside the gene matches: 3. The CDR3 extends over 13 amino acids. CDR1 is SGHRS and CDR2 is YFSETQ in the germline V gene. In DNA form, the CDR3 reads TGCGCCAGCAGCTTGAGGGGGCGTGATGGCTACACCTTC. Protein sequence: CASSLRGRDGYTF.

In DNA form, the CDR3 reads TGTGCCAGCAGCTACCCAGGGGGGCACACTGAAGCTTTCTTT. Translation gives CASSYPGGHTEAFF. V is TRBV7-9 and J is TRBJ1-1; 7 bases map to TRBD1. The CDR3 is made up of 14 amino acids. The trim removed 4 bases at V and 3 bases at J, leaving 5 bases unmatched. Germline assignment: CDR1 SEHNR and CDR2 FQNEAQ (reference sequence).